Detailed here is one T cell receptor beta chain. CDR1 is LNHDA and CDR2 is SQIVND in the germline V gene (reference sequence). Trimming cost V 5 bases and J 5 bases; bases outside gene matches: 10. This CDR3 spans 15 amino acids. The source of the sample is a study of blood T cell repertoires in COVID-19. The repertoire was sequenced with immunoSEQ multiplex PCR; TCRdb's copy has only in-frame clones and lacks some. This table has about 110,000 clones, 87% appearing once. The sequence came from a human donor in a cohort sampled during active COVID-19. The sequenced material came from peripheral blood. The V gene is TRBV19, the J gene TRBJ2-5, with TRBD1 matching 8 bases. DNA for the CDR3: TGTGCCAGTAGTGCTGCTGGGACAGGCCAGGAGACCCAGTACTTC. This codes for CASSAAGTGQETQYF.